This T cell receptor (beta chain) was recorded in a study of blood T cells in healthy people across ages. With 6 bases clipped from V and 2 bases from J, the junction kept 13 bases outside the gene matches. Germline V gives CDR1 LGHNA, CDR2 YSLEER. The CDR3 length is 18 residues. Sample-barcoded 5' priming and a J-beta primer mix drove a second PCR of roughly 6 to 12 cycles. One entry per CDR3 protein results from TCRdb running MiXCR on the 5' RACE reads. In the table there are roughly 1,800,000 distinct CDR3 sequences, about 49% of which are singletons. The receptor was derived from a woman aged 40 to 50 in good health. The chain has TRBV4-3 and TRBJ2-3; TRBD2 aligns across 11 bases. Sequenced material: blood. This CDR3 reads CASSRGETSGAITDTQYF. The CDR3 nucleotides read TGCGCCAGCAGTCGGGGCGAGACTAGCGGGGCAATCACAGATACGCAGTATTTT.